One and the same sample provided the 4 T cell receptor beta chains below, sequenced in a study of T cell repertoires in cytomegalovirus infection. TCRdb called the reads again in MiXCR, with one record for every CDR3 protein. The sample shows roughly 140,000 distinct CDR3 sequences, 20% to 25% of them seen only once. Material: PBMCs. The receptor source for this set is a human donor in good health (CMV status not recorded). Some clones in this sample may be carry-over from other donors' samples.

A few counts support this clonotype. The chain carries TRBV27 and TRBJ2-1; D uncertain. Deletions cut 5 bases from V and 4 bases from J, with 9 bases between. This CDR3 has 13 amino acids. Germline V gives CDR1 MNHEY, CDR2 SMNVEV (reference sequence). CDR3 sequence reads: CASSNSRYNEQFF. CDR3 in DNA: TGTGCCAGCAGTAATTCTAGGTACAATGAGCAGTTCTTC.

This clonotype was seen more than once but under ten times. The V and J genes are TRBV4-1 and TRBJ2-4, with D tentatively TRBD1 or TRBD2 (5 bases each). V lost 2 bases and J 0 bases, leaving 8 bases between the germline ends. The length of the CDR3 is 15 residues. The germline V gene encodes CDR1 MGHRA and CDR2 YSYEKL. The CDR3 spells CASSQLGTAKNIQYF. The CDR3 nucleotides are TGCGCCAGCAGCCAACTCGGGACAGCCAAAAACATTCAGTACTTC.

V and J are TRBV3-1 and TRBJ2-5; 8 positions agree with TRBD2. This CDR3 spans 14 amino acids. V trimming: 8 bases; J trimming: 4 bases; junction bases outside the gene matches: 9. In germline, CDR1 is LGHDT, CDR2 YNNKEL (reference sequence). CDR3 region: CASGSPGLGETQYF. The CDR3 DNA follows: TGTGCCAGCGGCTCTCCGGGACTAGGAGAGACCCAGTACTTC.

This clonotype turned up a few times. This chain links TRBV28 with TRBJ2-7, with TRBD2 matching 9 bases. Trimming took 2 bases from V and 3 from J; bases not matched to a gene: 2. Germline loops: CDR1 MDHEN, CDR2 SYDVKM. This CDR3 contains 14 residues. The CDR3 coding sequence is TGTGCCAGCAGTTTAGGACTAGCGTACTACGAGCAGTACTTC. It translates to CASSLGLAYYEQYF.